These 32 T cell receptor beta chains were sequenced from one sample in a study of blood T cells in healthy people across ages. Primed by a sample-barcoded 5' primer and a J-beta primer mix, a second PCR proceeded for 7 to 11 cycles. Each CDR3 protein gets one entry after TCRdb re-called the 5' RACE reads with MiXCR. The sample lists some 1.5 million distinct CDR3 sequences, approximately 39% occurring once. Sequencing was carried out using blood. Receptor source: a woman between 18 and 29 years old in good health.

The chain carries TRBV6-4 and TRBJ2-6, with unresolved D. V gave up 3 bases and J gave up 0 bases, with 9 bases separating them. CDR3 size: 16 residues. Germline lookup yields CDR1 MRHNA and CDR2 SNTAGT. The CDR3 coding sequence is TGTGCCAGCAGTGAGGGCATGAGCTCTGGGGCCAACGTCCTGACTTTC. Encoded protein: CASSEGMSSGANVLTF.

This chain connects TRBV27 to TRBJ2-3; weak D call: TRBD1 (6 bases). V was shortened by 5 bases and J by 0 bases, with 12 bases between the two germline ends. From germline, CDR1 is MNHEY and CDR2 SMNVEV (reference sequence). The CDR3 length is 15 residues. CDR3 protein: CASSVYRASTDTQYF. DNA for the CDR3: TGTGCCAGCAGTGTGTACAGGGCTAGCACAGATACGCAGTATTTT.

This clonotype was observed at least ten times. The chain combines TRBV7-9 with TRBJ2-7; 7 bases agree with TRBD1. With V trimmed by 5 bases and J by 2 bases, 3 bases remained unmatched. Germline V gene data show CDR1 as SEHNR and CDR2 as FQNEAQ (reference sequence). The CDR3 consists of 13 residues. CDR3 region: CASSPGQTYEQYF. The CDR3 DNA sequence: TGTGCCAGCAGCCCGGGACAGACCTACGAGCAGTACTTC.

The gene calls are TRBV5-1 and TRBJ2-3, with D possibly being TRBD2 (6 bases). V lost 3 bases to trimming and J lost 4 bases, with 12 bases between them. Germline V lookup: CDR1 SGHRS, CDR2 YFSETQ. The CDR3 contains 14 residues. CDR3 amino acids: CASSWGLEADTQYF. The CDR3 nucleotides read TGCGCCAGCAGCTGGGGACTGGAGGCAGATACGCAGTATTTT.

A few counts support this clonotype. The chain is built from TRBV30 and TRBJ2-3; no firm D call. Germline lookup yields CDR1 GTSNPN and CDR2 SVGIG (reference sequence). V was trimmed by 3 bases and J by 6 bases, leaving 16 bases between them. This CDR3 has 14 residues. The CDR3 nucleotides read TGTGCCTGGAGGGTCAACTTCGAGTTGGATACGCAGTATTTT. Protein: CAWRVNFELDTQYF.

As DNA, the CDR3 is TGTGCCAGCAGTTTCCGGGACAGGGGAGGCGTCACTGAAGCTTTCTTT. Its protein product is CASSFRDRGGVTEAFF. The chain employs TRBV27 and TRBJ1-1, with 10 positions matching TRBD1. The germline gives CDR1 MNHEY, CDR2 SMNVEV (reference sequence). V lost 3 bases to trimming and J lost 4 bases; unmatched junction nucleotides: 8. The CDR3 runs 16 residues.

The chain links TRBV7-2 to TRBJ2-3, with D perhaps matching TRBD2 (7 bases). Germline V gene data show CDR1 as SGHTA and CDR2 as FQGNSA. The CDR3 has 15 residues. The V gene lost 7 bases and the J gene lost 1 base, with 15 bases spanning the gap. CDR3 nucleotide sequence: TGTGCCAGCAAGATAGGGGGGGCTGGCACAGATACGCAGTATTTT. Translated, it gives CASKIGGAGTDTQYF.

This clonotype was counted between two and nine times. This chain connects TRBV7-2 to TRBJ2-7; tentatively, D is TRBD2 (5 bases). In germline, CDR1 is SGHTA, CDR2 FQGNSA. The CDR3 length is 14 residues. Trimming took 6 bases from V and 2 from J, leaving 14 bases between them. CDR3 sequence (DNA): TGTGCCAGCAGTTGGCGAGGGCCGGCCTACGAGCAGTACTTC. Translated, it gives CASSWRGPAYEQYF.

This chain links TRBV27 with TRBJ2-7; 7 bases align to TRBD2. J gave up 11 bases and V 5 bases, and 12 bases lay outside the gene matches. The CDR3 extends over 13 amino acids. Germline V gives CDR1 MNHEY, CDR2 SMNVEV (reference sequence). CDR3 protein: CASSTSGRTKEYF. The CDR3 DNA reads as TGTGCCAGCAGTACCTCCGGGAGGACCAAGGAGTACTTC.

The V and J genes are TRBV3-1 and TRBJ2-1; TRBD1 might be the D (5 bases). The tail of the sequence fits TRBJ2-7 better, so the J call may be wrong. The CDR3 runs to 15 residues. The V gene's germline CDR1 is LGHDT and CDR2 YNNKEL (reference sequence). CDR3 coding DNA: TGTGCCAGCAGCCAAGTGGGGCGGTTTCACAATGAGCAGTACTTC. Amino acids: CASSQVGRFHNEQYF.

The chain uses TRBV12-3 or TRBV12-4 and TRBJ2-7; TRBD1 or TRBD2 may be the D gene (5 bases each). V lost 5 bases and J 2 bases, leaving 13 bases between the germline ends. The CDR3 is made up of 14 amino acids. CDR3 coding DNA: TGTGCCAGCAGTCCCTCCGAGGGGACCTACGAGCAGTACTTC. It codes for CASSPSEGTYEQYF.

The rearrangement uses TRBV21-1 and TRBJ1-5. TRBV21-1 has pseudogene status. The CDR3 is made up of 15 amino acids. CDR3 nucleotides: TGTGCCAGCAGCAAAGCGAAGGAAGGATCTCAGCCCCAGCATTTT. Translating it yields CASSKAKEGSQPQHF.

This rearrangement joins TRBV24-1 to TRBJ2-3, with D possibly TRBD1 on 5 matching bases. The CDR3 contains 17 residues. Per the germline V gene, CDR1 is KGHDR and CDR2 is SFDVKD. Deletions cut 0 bases from V and 0 bases from J, with 12 bases between. The CDR3 loop is CATSDLQGAVSTDTQYF. The DNA for the CDR3 is TGTGCCACCAGTGATTTGCAAGGGGCAGTAAGCACAGATACGCAGTATTTT.

The table lists this clonotype with a few counts. A read error may produce the germline difference seen at one junction end. The chain recombines TRBV4-1 with TRBJ2-7; TRBD1 is a possible D gene (6 bases). The CDR3 loop spans 17 amino acids. Germline V CDR1 and CDR2: MGHRA, YSYEKL. The CDR3 loop reads CTSSQVSAGASNYEQYF. The CDR3 DNA follows: TGCACCAGCAGCCAAGTATCCGCAGGGGCCTCCAACTACGAGCAGTACTTC.

J is TRBJ2-1 and V is TRBV20-1; D not certain. CDR1 is DFQATT and CDR2 is SNEGSKA in the germline V gene (reference sequence). The CDR3 covers 14 residues. V was shortened by 1 base and J by 10 bases, with 17 bases between the two germline ends. CDR3 loop: CSARVRTPYLEQFF. The CDR3 DNA reads TGCAGTGCTAGAGTCAGGACGCCCTATTTGGAGCAGTTCTTC.

With regard to this clonotype: Germline is not matched at one junction end, which may reflect a read error. As DNA, the CDR3 is TGTGCCAGCAGCCTGGCAGGTCATGGCCACACCTTC. Its translation is CASSLAGHGHTF. The chain joins TRBV7-2 to TRBJ1-2; D is unclear. CDR3 length equals 12 residues. Germline V lookup: CDR1 SGHTA, CDR2 FQGNSA. The entire variable domain, with the rest obtained from reference TRBV7-2 and TRBJ1-2, is as follows: GAGVSQSPSNKVTEKGKDVELRCDPISGHTALYWYRQSLGQGLEFLIYFQGNSAPDKSGLPSDRFSAERTGGSVSTLTIQRTQQEDSAVYLCASSLAGHGHTFGSGTRLTVV.

The rearrangement links TRBV21-1 to TRBJ1-4. TRBV21-1 is given as a pseudogene. The CDR3 extends over 16 amino acids. The CDR3 nucleotides are TGTGCCAGCAGCAGCTACAGGGCCCCAACTAATGAAAAACTGTTTTTT. Its protein product is CASSSYRAPTNEKLFF.

This clonotype has a handful of counts. Germline and junction disagree at one end, which may indicate a read error. The gene calls are TRBV13 and TRBJ2-4; no definite D call. This CDR3 has 15 residues. The germline CDR1 and CDR2 sequences are PRHDT and FYEKMQ (reference sequence). CDR3 in amino acids: CASSLAGEAKNIQYF. The CDR3 DNA reads TGTGCCAGCAGTTTAGCCGGAGAAGCCAAAAACATTCAGTACTTC.

This clonotype turned up a few times. The J gene is TRBJ2-1, the V gene TRBV4-3; perhaps D is TRBD1 or TRBD2 (5 bases each). CDR3 size: 15 residues. Germline V gene sequence: CDR1 LGHNA, CDR2 YSLEER. Trimming pared 7 bases from V and 6 bases from J, leaving 19 bases between. CDR3 protein: CASTPTRAGSNEQFF. In DNA, the CDR3 is TGCGCCAGCACTCCTACCCGGGCAGGGAGCAATGAGCAGTTCTTC.

This clonotype was counted a few times. V usage is TRBV7-2 and J usage is TRBJ2-7; maybe TRBD1 (6 bases). Trimming cost V 5 bases and J 3 bases, with 11 bases left between them. From germline, CDR1 is SGHTA and CDR2 FQGNSA. The CDR3 runs to 13 residues. The CDR3 is CASSVLQGYEQYF. The CDR3 region has the DNA TGTGCCAGCAGCGTCTTACAGGGCTACGAGCAGTACTTC.

This clonotype was counted between two and nine times. CDR3 in DNA: TGTGCCAGCAGTTCTCCGCGACAGAGGAACACTGAAGCTTTCTTT. Protein: CASSSPRQRNTEAFF. This chain connects TRBV12-3 or TRBV12-4 to TRBJ1-1; perhaps TRBD1 as D (5 bases). With 4 bases removed from V and 1 base from J, the gap between germline ends came to 13 bases. The CDR3 spans 15 residues.

This clonotype was detected only once. The rearrangement links TRBV6-2 or TRBV6-3 to TRBJ2-1; TRBD1 agrees at 7 bases. The CDR3 runs 17 residues. The V gene end was trimmed by 0 bases and the J gene end by 1 base; junction bases not matched to a gene: 6. Germline loops: CDR1 MNHEY, CDR2 SVGEGT. Here the CDR3 reads CASSYSTDRVSYNEQFF. The CDR3 DNA follows: TGTGCCAGCAGTTACTCGACTGACAGGGTTTCCTACAATGAGCAGTTCTTC.

This clonotype was counted a few times. The chain couples TRBV20-1 to TRBJ2-3, with TRBD2 as a possible D gene (5 bases). Germline CDR1 and CDR2: DFQATT and SNEGSKA (reference sequence). The CDR3 covers 14 residues. Trimming pared 6 bases from V and 2 bases from J, leaving 15 bases between. DNA for the CDR3: TGCAGTGCGAGGCCGGACGGACTCACAGATACGCAGTATTTT. Translation gives CSARPDGLTDTQYF.

J is TRBJ2-3 and V is TRBV18; D may match TRBD1 or TRBD2 (5 bases each). Germline CDR1 KGHSH, CDR2 LQKENI. The CDR3 is made up of 14 amino acids. The germline V and J ends were trimmed by 4 bases and 4 bases, with 12 bases remaining between them. CDR3 sequence (DNA): TGTGCCAGCTCACGACCCACGGGGCCAGATACGCAGTATTTT. The encoded protein is CASSRPTGPDTQYF.

Here the CDR3 reads CASSKDSSIEAFF. In DNA form, the CDR3 reads TGTGCCAGCAGCAAAGACAGCTCAATTGAAGCTTTCTTT. This chain uses TRBV9 with TRBJ1-1, with D possibly matching TRBD1 (5 bases). Trimming removed 4 bases from V and 7 bases from J, with 14 bases in between. The germline gives CDR1 SGDLS, CDR2 YYNGEE. CDR3 length: 13 residues.

Points on this clonotype: The junction does not match germline at one end; this may be a read error. This chain uses TRBV7-7 with TRBJ2-2, with D uncertain. The CDR3 contains 12 residues. The V gene's germline CDR1 is SSHAT and CDR2 FNYEAQ (reference sequence). CDR3 residues: CASRSDAGELFF. In DNA, the CDR3 is TGTGCTAGCAGATCGGACGCCGGGGAGCTGTTTTTT.

This sequence joins TRBV4-1 and TRBJ2-1; perhaps TRBD2 as D (5 bases). CDR3 length equals 16 residues. Germline values: CDR1 MGHRA, CDR2 YSYEKL. V gave up 2 bases and J gave up 0 bases, with 11 bases separating them. The CDR3 reads CASSQIAPSSYNEQFF. For the CDR3, the DNA is TGCGCCAGCAGCCAAATAGCGCCTAGCTCCTACAATGAGCAGTTCTTC.

This clonotype showed up just once. The chain couples TRBV4-2 to TRBJ2-3; 8 positions match TRBD2. The CDR3 extends over 17 amino acids. The germline gives CDR1 LGHNA, CDR2 YNFKEQ. The ends lost 5 bases at V and 5 bases at J; junction bases unmatched: 15. The CDR3, as DNA: TGTGCCAGCAGCGGTCTAGGAGCGGGAGACCTTGGAGATACGCAGTATTTT. Amino acid sequence: CASSGLGAGDLGDTQYF.

The chain joins TRBV5-1 to TRBJ2-3; 9 positions match TRBD2. The germline V gene has CDR1 SGHRS and CDR2 YFSETQ. V shed 3 bases and J 3 bases; nucleotides not matched to a gene: 11. The length of the CDR3 is 17 residues. CDR3 in amino acids: CASSSSLAGRETDTQYF. CDR3 nucleotides: TGCGCCAGCAGCTCGAGTCTAGCGGGGAGGGAGACAGATACGCAGTATTTT.

The rearrangement uses TRBV6-5 and TRBJ2-1, with D hard to call. The DNA end is more similar to TRBJ2-7, so the J call may be wrong. Germline V gives CDR1 MNHEY, CDR2 SVGAGI. This CDR3 has 13 amino acids. CDR3 in amino acids: CASSSLGSNEQYF. The CDR3, as DNA: TGTGCCAGCAGTTCCCTCGGTTCCAATGAGCAGTACTTC.

This clonotype was counted ten times or more. The junction differs from germline at one of its ends, possibly a read error. The J gene is TRBJ1-2, the V gene TRBV7-2, with 7 bases matching TRBD1. Germline values: CDR1 SGHTA, CDR2 FQGNSA. The CDR3 length is 13 residues. The CDR3 DNA reads TGCGCCAGCAGCCTTACAGGGGACTATGGCTACACCTTC. This codes for CASSLTGDYGYTF. The full variable domain, in which reference TRBV7-2 and TRBJ1-2 provide the parts outside the CDR3, is GAGVSQSPSNKVTEKGKDVELRCDPISGHTALYWYRQSLGQGLEFLIYFQGNSAPDKSGLPSDRFSAERTGGSVSTLTIQRTQQEDSAVYLCASSLTGDYGYTFGSGTRLTVV.

The chain uses TRBV12-3 or TRBV12-4 and TRBJ1-5; 8 nucleotides match TRBD1. V shed 6 bases, J shed 6 bases, and the junction held 10 bases outside the gene matches. The CDR3 is 15 amino acids. The CDR3 is CASSSNRGEGQPQHF. In DNA, the CDR3 is TGTGCCAGCAGCTCCAACAGGGGGGAGGGTCAGCCCCAGCATTTT.